Listed here are 32 T cell receptor beta chains from one sample, sequenced in a study of identical twins. Via MiXCR, TCRdb re-called the 5' RACE reads, giving one row per CDR3 protein. This sample carries 450,000 to 650,000 distinct CDR3 sequences, over 8.5% of them seen once, and the ten largest clones take around 3.2%. The sample was also linked to a second study, of yellow fever vaccine responses in identical twins.

Specimen: PBMCs. The receptors shown here come from a woman aged 18-29 years in good health.

Concerning this clonotype itself: One end of the junction fails to match germline, which may point to a read error. The V and J genes are TRBV7-7 and TRBJ2-7; 7 nucleotides agree with TRBD1. The V gene's germline CDR1 is SSHAT and CDR2 FNYEAQ (reference sequence). There are 16 residues in the CDR3. The chain's CDR3 is CASSLGRQGRTYEQYF. The CDR3 DNA reads as TGTGCTAGCAGCTTAGGTAGACAGGGAAGGACCTACGAGCAGTACTTC.

This clonotype was observed many times. This rearrangement joins TRBV6-1 to TRBJ2-2; 9 nucleotides line up with TRBD2. The V gene's germline CDR1 is MNHNS and CDR2 SASEGT. The ends lost 8 bases at V and 3 bases at J; junction bases unmatched: 7. The CDR3 length is 15 residues. The CDR3: CASSVVAGDTGELFF. The CDR3 DNA is TGTGCCAGCTCGGTGGTAGCGGGAGACACCGGGGAGCTGTTTTTT.

In this sample, this clonotype turned up many times. The V and J genes are TRBV20-1 and TRBJ1-5, with D unclear. V lost 3 bases to trimming and J lost 0 bases, with 6 bases between them. This CDR3 is 13 amino acids long. The germline gives CDR1 DFQATT, CDR2 SNEGSKA (reference sequence). The CDR3 DNA reads TGCAGTGCTAGTCGGATTAGCAATCAGCCCCAGCATTTT. Its translation is CSASRISNQPQHF.

This clonotype was seen only a few times. V usage is TRBV6-5 and J usage is TRBJ2-3; 7 bases fit TRBD2. The germline V gene has CDR1 MNHEY and CDR2 SVGAGI. The CDR3 sequence is 15 residues long. The ends lost 2 bases at V and 1 base at J; junction bases unmatched: 3. CDR3: CASSYRLAGTDTQYF. CDR3 nucleotide sequence: TGTGCCAGCAGTTACAGGCTAGCGGGCACAGATACGCAGTATTTT.

This chain uses TRBV9 with TRBJ2-3; D is ambiguous. There are 12 residues in the CDR3. The ends were cut back, 3 bases at V and 6 bases at J, with 8 bases in the middle. The germline V gene encodes CDR1 SGDLS and CDR2 YYNGEE. In DNA form, the CDR3 reads TGTGCCAGCAGCGCCGCTATGGATACGCAGTATTTT. It specifies CASSAAMDTQYF.

This clonotype was picked up a small number of times. This chain uses TRBV10-3 with TRBJ2-3; D ambiguous. Trimming took 8 bases from V and 2 from J, leaving 11 bases between them. Germline-derived CDR1 and CDR2 are ENHRY and SYGVKD. CDR3 length: 13 residues. Here the CDR3 DNA reads TGTGCCATCGGACGGATAGACACAGATACGCAGTATTTT. Translating it yields CAIGRIDTDTQYF.

The gene calls are TRBV5-6 and TRBJ2-5; 7 nucleotides line up with TRBD1. The CDR3 is 17 amino acids. CDR1 is SGHDT and CDR2 is YYEEEE in the germline V gene. The trim removed 3 bases at V and 3 bases at J, leaving 14 bases unmatched. CDR3 residues: CASSWIPNYDREETQYF. Written as DNA, the CDR3 is TGTGCCAGCAGCTGGATCCCGAACTATGACAGGGAAGAGACCCAGTACTTC.

This clonotype has at least ten counts. The chain combines TRBV12-3 or TRBV12-4 with TRBJ2-3; D is ambiguous. The CDR3 totals 14 residues. V was shortened by 7 bases and J by 4 bases, with 15 bases between the two germline ends. The CDR3 sequence is CASTSTGRADTQYF. CDR3 sequence (DNA): TGTGCCAGCACCTCTACCGGGCGCGCAGATACGCAGTATTTT.

There are many counts of this clonotype. The chain has TRBV20-1 and TRBJ2-7; perhaps TRBD2 as D (6 bases). The V end was cut by 4 bases, the J end by 4 bases, with 11 bases between. The CDR3 contains 12 residues. Germline V gene data show CDR1 as DFQATT and CDR2 as SNEGSKA (reference sequence). The CDR3 spells CSAKAGLYEQYF. CDR3 coding DNA: TGCAGTGCTAAGGCGGGGTTGTACGAGCAGTACTTC.

This clonotype was recorded a few times. V and J are TRBV18 and TRBJ2-1; TRBD2 agrees at 8 bases. The V and J ends lost 8 bases and 8 bases, in that order; junction bases with no gene match: 14. Germline CDR1 is KGHSH and CDR2 is LQKENI. CDR3 length equals 15 residues. The CDR3 is CASERFSGGRDEQFF. CDR3 coding DNA: TGTGCCAGCGAGCGTTTCAGCGGGGGCCGTGATGAGCAGTTCTTC.

This chain links TRBV6-1 with TRBJ2-5; perhaps TRBD1 as D (6 bases). This CDR3 spans 18 amino acids. V was trimmed by 5 bases and J by 1 base, leaving 23 bases between them. The V gene's germline CDR1 is MNHNS and CDR2 SASEGT. CDR3 DNA: TGTGCCAGCAGTCCCCTTGGAACAGGGTGGGGCCCCCAAGAGACCCAGTACTTC. Its translation: CASSPLGTGWGPQETQYF.

The CDR3 loop is CASSLVGTITDTQYF. CDR3 nucleotide sequence: TGTGCCAGCAGCTTAGTTGGGACTATCACAGATACGCAGTATTTT. The chain combines TRBV7-2 with TRBJ2-3; 7 bases agree with TRBD2. Germline loops: CDR1 SGHTA, CDR2 FQGNSA. The CDR3 contains 15 residues. The V gene end was trimmed by 1 base and the J gene end by 2 bases; junction bases not matched to a gene: 3.

Ten or more counts support this clonotype. The V and J genes are TRBV18 and TRBJ2-7; D perhaps matches TRBD1 (6 bases). Germline lookup yields CDR1 KGHSH and CDR2 LQKENI. CDR3 size: 14 residues. V was cut by 1 base and J by 4 bases, with 11 bases left in between. CDR3 in amino acids: CASSPRPDSYEQYF. The CDR3 bases are TGTGCCAGCTCACCACGCCCGGACAGTTACGAGCAGTACTTC.

This clonotype has just a few counts. The chain recombines TRBV20-1 with TRBJ2-6; D gene uncertain. The CDR3 totals 16 residues. V lost 0 bases to trimming and J lost 0 bases, with 9 bases between them. The V gene's germline CDR1 is DFQATT and CDR2 SNEGSKA (reference sequence). The CDR3 DNA follows: TGCAGTGCTAGAGATTTTAGGGACTCTGGGGCCAACGTCCTGACTTTC. Translated: CSARDFRDSGANVLTF.

V gene TRBV18 combines with J gene TRBJ1-2; D might be TRBD1 (6 bases). There are 15 residues in the CDR3. Germline CDR1 is KGHSH and CDR2 is LQKENI. Trimming pared 1 base from V and 3 bases from J, leaving 12 bases between. The CDR3 DNA reads as TGTGCCAGCTCACCACGGGTGTCAGGGGACTATGGCTACACCTTC. Encoded protein: CASSPRVSGDYGYTF.

This clonotype has at least ten counts. The chain carries TRBV29-1 and TRBJ2-5, with 10 bases aligning to TRBD2. Per the germline V gene, CDR1 is SQVTM and CDR2 is ANQGSEA. V trimming: 6 bases; J trimming: 2 bases; junction bases outside the gene matches: 6. The CDR3 runs 14 residues. The CDR3 nucleotides are TGCAGCGTAAACGGACTAGCGGAGCAAGAGACCCAGTACTTC. Its translation is CSVNGLAEQETQYF.

The chain joins TRBV4-2 to TRBJ2-1; 12 bases are shared with TRBD2. Germline V gives CDR1 LGHNA, CDR2 YNFKEQ. The ends lost 2 bases at V and 5 bases at J; junction bases unmatched: 1. CDR3 size: 15 residues. This CDR3 is CASSQLAGGNNEQFF. In nucleotides, the CDR3 is TGTGCCAGCAGCCAACTAGCGGGGGGGAACAATGAGCAGTTCTTC.

The CDR3 loop is CASSPPRLLEGDTQYF. CDR3 in DNA: TGTGCCAGCAGTCCCCCCCGGCTCCTGGAGGGAGATACGCAGTATTTT. This chain uses TRBV7-2 with TRBJ2-3; weak D call: TRBD2 (6 bases). CDR1 is SGHTA and CDR2 is FQGNSA in the germline V gene. V dropped 6 bases and J dropped 5 bases, with 21 bases sitting between them. This CDR3 has 16 residues.

This clonotype came up a few times. The chain carries TRBV7-2 and TRBJ2-2, with 7 bases identical to TRBD1. This CDR3 region has 12 residues. Germline CDR1 and CDR2: SGHTA and FQGNSA. J was trimmed by 9 bases and V by 5 bases; bases with no gene match: 3. The CDR3 reads CASSPQGWELFF. DNA for the CDR3: TGTGCCAGCAGCCCACAGGGGTGGGAGCTGTTTTTT. The complete variable domain, with remaining parts taken from reference TRBV7-2 and TRBJ2-2, reads GAGVSQSPSNKVTEKGKDVELRCDPISGHTALYWYRQSLGQGLEFLIYFQGNSAPDKSGLPSDRFSAERTGGSVSTLTIQRTQQEDSAVYLCASSPQGWELFFGEGSRLTVL.

This clonotype was recorded many times. The chain's CDR3 is CASSLEGKNTEAFF. In nucleotides, the CDR3 is TGCGCCAGCAGCTTGGAGGGAAAGAACACTGAAGCTTTCTTT. V usage is TRBV5-1 and J usage is TRBJ1-1; D is undetermined. Trimming pared 0 bases from V and 1 base from J, leaving 7 bases between. The CDR3 runs 14 residues. CDR1 is SGHRS, CDR2 YFSETQ, per germline.

This clonotype was detected a few times. This rearrangement joins TRBV5-1 to TRBJ1-1; D is perhaps TRBD1 (5 bases). V was pared by 3 bases and J by 4 bases, with 10 bases between. Looked up from germline, CDR1 is SGHRS and CDR2 is YFSETQ. This CDR3 spans 13 amino acids. The CDR3 here is CASSSRVRTEAFF. Written as DNA, the CDR3 is TGCGCCAGCAGCTCCAGGGTTCGCACTGAAGCTTTCTTT. The full variable domain, with the rest looked up from reference TRBV5-1 and TRBJ1-1, is KAGVTQTPRYLIKTRGQQVTLSCSPISGHRSVSWYQQTPGQGLQFLFEYFSETQRNKGNFPGRFSGRQFSNSRSEMNVSTLELGDSALYLCASSSRVRTEAFFGQGTRLTVV.

The chain couples TRBV12-3 or TRBV12-4 to TRBJ2-3; 8 nucleotides match TRBD2. This CDR3 has 15 residues. V shed 6 bases, J shed 2 bases, and the junction held 7 bases outside the gene matches. Written as DNA, the CDR3 is TGTGCCAGCAGCCGTCTAGCGGGCTTCACAGATACGCAGTATTTT. This encodes CASSRLAGFTDTQYF.

This clonotype has a count of ten or more. The chain employs TRBV7-2 and TRBJ2-5; 15 bases are a match to TRBD2. V shed 5 bases and J 5 bases; nucleotides not matched to a gene: 6. This CDR3 region has 16 residues. Germline loops: CDR1 SGHTA, CDR2 FQGNSA. CDR3 residues: CASSAGLAGGRETQYF. The CDR3 nucleotides are TGTGCCAGCAGCGCGGGACTAGCGGGAGGACGTGAGACCCAGTACTTC.

This clonotype came up many times. The chain has TRBV20-1 and TRBJ2-7, with D uncertain. This CDR3 contains 13 residues. Trimming took off 5 bases at V and 5 bases at J, with 16 bases between the two ends. Germline V gives CDR1 DFQATT, CDR2 SNEGSKA (reference sequence). The CDR3 DNA is TGCAGTGCTGATACCGTACCTGGGAACGAGCAGTACTTC. Its protein product is CSADTVPGNEQYF.

Ten or more counts support this clonotype. V and J are TRBV12-3 or TRBV12-4 and TRBJ2-3, with 10 bases identical to TRBD2. V gave up 6 bases and J gave up 5 bases; unmatched junction bases: 8. The CDR3 sequence is 15 residues long. CDR3 in DNA: TGTGCCAGCAGCCCGAGCCTAGCGGGAGTAGATACGCAGTATTTT. It yields the protein CASSPSLAGVDTQYF.

The chain couples TRBV18 to TRBJ2-5, with D tentatively TRBD1 (6 bases). The V gene's germline CDR1 is KGHSH and CDR2 LQKENI. This CDR3 spans 16 amino acids. V lost 0 bases and J 1 base, leaving 12 bases between the germline ends. DNA for the CDR3: TGTGCCAGCTCACCACCGGCAGGGGCCGGCCAAGAGACCCAGTACTTC. Protein: CASSPPAGAGQETQYF.

This clonotype was observed a few times. The chain combines TRBV5-1 with TRBJ2-1; D may be TRBD2 (7 bases). This CDR3 is built from 15 residues. Trimming removed 2 bases from V and 2 bases from J, with 11 bases in between. Germline V lookup: CDR1 SGHRS, CDR2 YFSETQ. Here the CDR3 DNA reads TGCGCCAGCAGCTTACAGGGAGGGACCTACAATGAGCAGTTCTTC. As protein: CASSLQGGTYNEQFF.

The rearrangement joins TRBV11-2 to TRBJ2-3, with D maybe TRBD2 (5 bases). CDR1 is SGHAT and CDR2 is FQNNGV in the germline V gene. V was cut by 5 bases and J by 7 bases, with 19 bases left in between. The CDR3 is made up of 15 amino acids. The CDR3 region is CASSNTLGPGNTQYF. For the CDR3, the DNA is TGTGCCAGCAGCAACACCCTCGGTCCCGGGAATACGCAGTATTTT.

The chain employs TRBV6-5 and TRBJ1-5; D remains ambiguous. The CDR3 covers 14 residues. CDR1 is MNHEY, CDR2 SVGAGI, per germline. Trimming left V 4 bases short and J 9 bases short, with 16 bases between. The CDR3 nucleotides are TGTGCCAGCAGTTTCCCGGGCCAGGAAAGGCCCCAGCATTTT. Protein product: CASSFPGQERPQHF.

The chain joins TRBV13 to TRBJ2-7; no definite D call. The germline V and J ends were trimmed by 1 base and 2 bases, with 9 bases remaining between them. There are 14 residues in the CDR3. From germline, CDR1 is PRHDT and CDR2 FYEKMQ (reference sequence). In DNA, the CDR3 is TGTGCCAGCAGCTTAGTCTCACAGACCTACGAGCAGTACTTC. It yields the protein CASSLVSQTYEQYF.

CDR3 sequence (DNA): TGTGCCAGCAGCCCCAAAAGGGCAACTGCAGATACGCAGTATTTT. This encodes CASSPKRATADTQYF. This chain links TRBV7-9 with TRBJ2-3, with D unresolved. The CDR3 has 15 amino acids. Deletions cut 5 bases from V and 4 bases from J, with 16 bases between. Germline V lookup: CDR1 SEHNR, CDR2 FQNEAQ (reference sequence).

This clonotype showed up just a few times. The rearrangement uses TRBV2 and TRBJ2-7, with TRBD1 matching 7 bases. This CDR3 has 12 amino acids. V shed 4 bases, J shed 7 bases, and the junction held 4 bases outside the gene matches. Germline lookup yields CDR1 SNHLY and CDR2 FYNNEI. The CDR3 sequence is CASSGDSREQYF. CDR3 sequence (DNA): TGTGCCAGCAGTGGGGACAGTCGGGAGCAGTACTTC.